This TCR beta chain comes out of a study of T cell responses to AZD1222 COVID-19 vaccine (dated by TCRdb to the early 2020s). In the study overall: AZD1222 recipients whose second dose came at about 4 weeks and those whose second dose came at about 12 weeks were combined into one group, since spike-specific TCR depth and breadth did not differ between the two schedules. Enrollment into the trials was organized by age into subgroups of 18-55, 56-69 and 70-plus years, and those subgroups contained roughly 140, 27 and 60 TCR-sequenced participants, respectively. A total of around 240 trial participants underwent TCR sequencing, of whom 207 had received two doses of AZD1222 and roughly 26 had received two doses of the MenACWY control vaccine.

The CDR3 regions of human TCRbeta chains were analyzed by immunosequencing. The study's own analysis went as follows. TCRs in the repertoires were compared against a reference library of SARS-CoV-2-specific TCRs that had been generated with the MIRA antigen-specificity platform. Breadth was defined as the fraction of unique TCRs that were SARS-CoV-2-associated, and depth was defined as the fraction of total T cells that were SARS-CoV-2-associated. Using the MIRA data, every spike-specific TCR was mapped to the spike region that the TCR reacted to and assigned to either a CD4 or a CD8 class. Log10-transformed breadth and depth values were compared by one-way ANOVA with Sidak's multiple comparisons tests. TCRdb took over this immuneACCESS table, retaining in-frame rearrangements with V and J assigned. Such tables are incomplete; in checked studies, under half of the missing clones stem from an unresolved V gene, and the remainder is unexplained. V, J and clone size derive from that table, while D and trimming were established from the DNA sequence. The sample includes around 200,000 clones, with roughly 88% observed a single time. Clones ranked in the top ten supply roughly 0.99% of the sample.

A remark on this clone: The antigen it binds to is not known. One base away there is no much larger clone; base qualities are not given.

Study-wide findings and limitations: Reportedly, close to half of the unique spike-specific TCRs recognized epitopes lying outside the regions that are mutated in the B.1.351 and B.1.1.7 variants. A significant rise in spike-specific TCR breadth and depth was observed after two AZD1222 doses relative to day 0 and relative to MenACWY recipients. The whole spike protein was spanned by vaccine-associated CD4 TCRs, and dominant responses were seen in regions 160-218 and 743-854. Most participants were white British and females outnumbered males, and the authors suggested that clonal diversity may have been underestimated. Only 5 to 7 AZD1222 recipients were SARS-CoV-2 seropositive at baseline, limiting conclusions about previously exposed vaccinees. Because no day 14 peak-response samples were available, the repertoires could be characterized only after the peak T cell response. The 56-69-year group was small, and its depth increase did not reach significance, likely because of low power.

The intended sense of this specimen's time point label: baseline before first vaccination. The vaccinee samples were drawn from two UK trials, COV001 and COV002, one of which was a single-blind randomized controlled phase 2/3 trial testing AZD1222 (ChAdOx1 nCoV-19) in healthy adults. Trial participant PBMC samples were collected at day 0 and day 28 after the second dose for TCRbeta chain sequencing. CDR1 SNHLY and CDR2 FYNNEI are derived from the germline V gene. Trimming at the junction amounts to 3 bases on V and 2 bases on J, and the germline ends lie 11 bases apart. The cysteine opens and the phenylalanine closes a CDR3 of 14 amino acids. Only the CDR3 DNA is retained, 42 bases long and in frame from the first base.

This sequence was found in an adult in good health. Sample: peripheral blood, taken on day 0 of AZD1222 vaccination. The rearrangement joined TRBV2 to TRBJ2-7; a confident D gene designation cannot be given. CDR3 region: CASSDLGEAYEQYF. At the DNA level, the sequence is TGTGCCAGCAGTGATTTAGGAGAAGCCTACGAGCAGTACTTC.